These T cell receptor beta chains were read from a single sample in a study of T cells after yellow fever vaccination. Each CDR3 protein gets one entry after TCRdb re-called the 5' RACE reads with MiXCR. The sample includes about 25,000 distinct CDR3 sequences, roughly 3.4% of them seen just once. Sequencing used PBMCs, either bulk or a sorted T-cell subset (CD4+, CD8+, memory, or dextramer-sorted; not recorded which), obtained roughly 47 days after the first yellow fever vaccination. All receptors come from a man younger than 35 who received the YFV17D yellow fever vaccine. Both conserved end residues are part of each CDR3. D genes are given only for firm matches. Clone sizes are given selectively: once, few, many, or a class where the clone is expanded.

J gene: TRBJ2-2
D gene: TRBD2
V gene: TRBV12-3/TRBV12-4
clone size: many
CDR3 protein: CASSRGVSNTGELFF
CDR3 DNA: TGTGCCAGCAGTCGGGGGGTCTCGAACACCGGGGAGCTGTTTTTT

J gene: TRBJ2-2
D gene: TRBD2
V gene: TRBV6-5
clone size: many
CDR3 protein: CASRGTSGGLGGELFF
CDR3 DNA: TGTGCCAGCAGGGGAACTAGCGGGGGTTTGGGCGGGGAGCTGTTTTTT

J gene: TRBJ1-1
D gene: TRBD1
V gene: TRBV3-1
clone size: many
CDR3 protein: CASSQWGQTTNTWAFF
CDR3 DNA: TGTGCCAGCAGCCAGTGGGGACAGACAACCAACACTTGGGCTTTCTTT

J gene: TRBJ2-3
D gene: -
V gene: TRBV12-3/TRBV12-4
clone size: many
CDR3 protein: CASSFLGSSQYF
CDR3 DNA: TGTGCCAGCAGTTTCTTAGGATCATCGCAGTATTTT

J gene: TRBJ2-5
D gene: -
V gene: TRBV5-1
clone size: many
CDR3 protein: CASSLGGLQETQYF
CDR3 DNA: TGCGCCAGCAGCTTGGGAGGGCTCCAAGAGACCCAGTACTTC

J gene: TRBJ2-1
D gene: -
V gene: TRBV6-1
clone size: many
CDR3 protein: CASSEFRAGEQFF
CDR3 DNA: TGTGCCAGCAGTGAATTCCGGGCGGGTGAGCAGTTCTTC

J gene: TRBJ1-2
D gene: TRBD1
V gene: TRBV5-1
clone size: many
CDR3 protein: CASSPGQDYGYTF
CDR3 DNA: TGCGCCAGCAGCCCGGGACAGGACTATGGCTACACCTTC

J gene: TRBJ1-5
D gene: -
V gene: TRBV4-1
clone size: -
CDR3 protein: CASSPLQGTGNQPQHF
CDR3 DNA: TGCGCCAGCAGCCCCCTCCAGGGGACGGGCAATCAGCCCCAGCATTTT

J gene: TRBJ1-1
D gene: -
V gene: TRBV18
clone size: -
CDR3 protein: CASTRDGGDTEAFF
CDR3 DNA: TGTGCCAGCACCCGGGACGGAGGGGACACTGAAGCTTTCTTT

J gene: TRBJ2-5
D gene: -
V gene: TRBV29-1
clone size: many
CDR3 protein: CSVEGGETQYF
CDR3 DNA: TGCAGCGTTGAAGGGGGAGAGACCCAGTACTTC

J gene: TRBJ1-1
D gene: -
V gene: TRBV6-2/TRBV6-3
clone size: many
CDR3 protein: CASSYLGPEAFF
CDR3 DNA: TGTGCCAGCAGTTACCTGGGTCCTGAAGCTTTCTTT

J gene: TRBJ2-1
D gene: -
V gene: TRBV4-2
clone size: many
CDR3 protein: CASSQVSTPYEQFF
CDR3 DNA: TGTGCCAGCAGCCAAGTGTCGACTCCTTATGAGCAGTTCTTC

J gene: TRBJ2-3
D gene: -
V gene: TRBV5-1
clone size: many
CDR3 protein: CASRTGEKSTDTQYF
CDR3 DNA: TGCGCCAGCAGAACTGGGGAGAAGAGCACAGATACGCAGTATTTT

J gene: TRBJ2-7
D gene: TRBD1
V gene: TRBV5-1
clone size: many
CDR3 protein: CASSRTGVPSEEQYF
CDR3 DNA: TGCGCCAGCAGCCGGACAGGGGTCCCATCTGAAGAGCAGTACTTC

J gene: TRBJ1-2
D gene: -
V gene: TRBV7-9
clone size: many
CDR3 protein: CASSVGRLEGYTF
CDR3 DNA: TGTGCCAGCAGCGTCGGGAGGCTTGAGGGCTACACCTTC

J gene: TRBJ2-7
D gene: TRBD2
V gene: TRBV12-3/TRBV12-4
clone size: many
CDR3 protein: CASSPSRGVSYEQYF
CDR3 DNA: TGTGCCAGCAGCCCCTCGCGGGGGGTGTCCTACGAGCAGTACTTC

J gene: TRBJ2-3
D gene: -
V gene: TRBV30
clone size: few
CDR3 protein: CAWSVRGISTDTQYF
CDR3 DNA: TGTGCCTGGAGTGTACGGGGGATTAGCACAGATACGCAGTATTTT

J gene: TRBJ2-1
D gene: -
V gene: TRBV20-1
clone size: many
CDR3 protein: CSARRSYEQFF
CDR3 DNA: TGCAGTGCTAGACGGAGCTATGAGCAGTTCTTC

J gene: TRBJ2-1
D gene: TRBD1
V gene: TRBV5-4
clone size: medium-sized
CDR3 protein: CASSLGTGLYNEQFF
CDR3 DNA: TGTGCCAGCAGCTTGGGGACAGGTCTTTACAATGAGCAGTTCTTC

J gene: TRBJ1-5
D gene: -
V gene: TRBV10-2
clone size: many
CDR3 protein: CASASERGQPQHF
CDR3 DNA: TGCGCCAGCGCCTCGGAAAGGGGCCAGCCCCAGCATTTT

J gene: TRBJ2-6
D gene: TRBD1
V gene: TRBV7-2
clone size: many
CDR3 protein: CASSPRQGFSGANVLTF
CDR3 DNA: TGTGCCAGCAGCCCCAGACAGGGCTTCTCTGGGGCCAACGTCCTGACTTTC

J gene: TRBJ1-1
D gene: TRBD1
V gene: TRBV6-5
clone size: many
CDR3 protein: CASRRQGEAFF
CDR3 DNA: TGTGCCAGCAGGAGACAGGGAGAAGCTTTCTTT

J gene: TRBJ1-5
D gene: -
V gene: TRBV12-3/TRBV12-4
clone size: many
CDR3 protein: CASSWFEQPQHF
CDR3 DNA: TGTGCCAGCAGTTGGTTTGAGCAGCCCCAGCATTTT

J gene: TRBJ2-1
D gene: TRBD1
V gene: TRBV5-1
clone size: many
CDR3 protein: CASSLEGQGEQFF
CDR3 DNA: TGCGCCAGCAGCTTGGAGGGACAGGGTGAGCAGTTCTTC

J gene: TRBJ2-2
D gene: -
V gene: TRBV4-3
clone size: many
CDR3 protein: CASSQVPGSNTGELFF
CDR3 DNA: TGCGCCAGCAGCCAAGTACCGGGGTCGAACACCGGGGAGCTGTTTTTT

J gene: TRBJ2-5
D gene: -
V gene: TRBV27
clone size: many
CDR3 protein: CASSLQAGPQRAQYF
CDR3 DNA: TGTGCCAGCAGTTTACAGGCAGGTCCACAACGGGCCCAGTACTTC

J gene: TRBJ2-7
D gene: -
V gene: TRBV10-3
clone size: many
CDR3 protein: CAIRIGQDSYEQYF
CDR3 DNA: TGTGCCATCAGAATAGGGCAGGACTCCTACGAGCAGTACTTC

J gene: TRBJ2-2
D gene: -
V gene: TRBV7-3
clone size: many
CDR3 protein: CASSLNGGQNTGELFF
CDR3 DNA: TGTGCCAGCAGCTTAAACGGGGGTCAGAACACCGGGGAGCTGTTTTTT

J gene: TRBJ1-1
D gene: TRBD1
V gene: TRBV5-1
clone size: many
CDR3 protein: CASSTGQPNTEAFF
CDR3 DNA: TGCGCCAGCAGCACGGGACAGCCGAACACTGAAGCTTTCTTT

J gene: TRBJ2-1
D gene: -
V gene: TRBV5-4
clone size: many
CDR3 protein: CASSWGNEQFF
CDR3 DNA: TGTGCCAGCAGCTGGGGTAATGAGCAGTTCTTC

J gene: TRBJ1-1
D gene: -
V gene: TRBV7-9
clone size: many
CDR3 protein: CATRGSGGVTEAFF
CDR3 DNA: TGTGCCACCCGGGGGTCCGGGGGAGTCACTGAAGCTTTCTTT

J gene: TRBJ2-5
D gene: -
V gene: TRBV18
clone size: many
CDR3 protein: CASSPPGTQETQYF
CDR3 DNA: TGTGCCAGCTCACCGCCGGGAACCCAAGAGACCCAGTACTTC

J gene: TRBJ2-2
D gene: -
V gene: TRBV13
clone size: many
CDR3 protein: CASNQQGPATGELFF
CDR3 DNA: TGTGCCAGCAACCAACAGGGTCCGGCCACCGGGGAGCTGTTTTTT

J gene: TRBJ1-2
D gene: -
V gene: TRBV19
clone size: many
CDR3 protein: CASSTLLGAGYGYTF
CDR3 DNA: TGTGCCAGTAGTACCCTATTAGGGGCTGGTTATGGCTACACCTTC

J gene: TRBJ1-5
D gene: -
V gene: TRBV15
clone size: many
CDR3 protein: CATSRDWAGNQPQHF
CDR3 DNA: TGTGCCACCAGCAGAGATTGGGCAGGGAATCAGCCCCAGCATTTT

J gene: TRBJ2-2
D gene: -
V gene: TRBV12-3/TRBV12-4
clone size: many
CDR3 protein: CASRPPKNTGELFF
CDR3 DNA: TGTGCCAGCAGACCCCCAAAGAACACCGGGGAGCTGTTTTTT

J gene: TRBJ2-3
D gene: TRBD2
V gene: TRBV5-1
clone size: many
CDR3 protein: CASSLFASGGAADTQYF
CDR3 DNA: TGCGCCAGCAGCTTGTTTGCTAGCGGGGGGGCCGCAGATACGCAGTATTTT

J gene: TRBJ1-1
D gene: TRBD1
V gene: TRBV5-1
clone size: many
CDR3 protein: CASSTGQGNTEAFF
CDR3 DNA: TGCGCCAGCAGCACCGGACAGGGTAACACTGAAGCTTTCTTT

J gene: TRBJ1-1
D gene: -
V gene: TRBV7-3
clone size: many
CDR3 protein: CASSLDLNTEAFF
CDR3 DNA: TGTGCCAGCAGCTTAGATCTGAACACTGAAGCTTTCTTT

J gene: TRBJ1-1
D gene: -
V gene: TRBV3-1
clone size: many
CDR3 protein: CASSQETTEAFF
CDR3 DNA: TGTGCCAGCAGCCAAGAGACAACTGAAGCTTTCTTT

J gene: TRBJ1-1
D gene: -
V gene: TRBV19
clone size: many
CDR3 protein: CASLNFAGLGNTEAFF
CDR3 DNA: TGTGCCAGTCTAAACTTTGCAGGGTTGGGGAACACTGAAGCTTTCTTT

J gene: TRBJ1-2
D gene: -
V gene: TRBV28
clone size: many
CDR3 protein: CASSSRETYGYTF
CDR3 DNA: TGTGCCAGCAGTTCCAGGGAAACCTATGGCTACACCTTC